These T cell receptor beta chains were read from a single sample in a study of shared clonotypes between healthy human individuals. Profiled with immunoSEQ multiplex PCR; TCRdb holds only in-frame clones, not every one. The sample includes over a million clones, 98% of them seen just once. The sample was naive CD4+ T cells sorted from blood. The receptors derive from a man between 25 and 39 years old in good health. CDR3s include the opening cysteine and the closing phenylalanine or tryptophan. Fields, in order: J gene, D gene, clone size, V gene, CDR3 protein, CDR3 DNA. D genes are given only for firm matches. Clone size is stated in some rows and not others, as once, few, many or a class when expanded.

>TRBJ1-5|.|.|TRBV6-6
CASSYLSDQPQHF
TGTGCCAGCAGTTACCTATCAGATCAGCCCCAGCATTTT
>TRBJ2-7|.|.|TRBV18
CASSAAAAYEQYF
TGTGCCAGCTCGGCCGCCGCCGCCTACGAGCAGTACTTC
>TRBJ1-4|TRBD1|.|TRBV7-9
CASSRADRLFF
TGTGCCAGCAGCCGCGCGGACAGGCTGTTTTTT
>TRBJ2-1|.|.|TRBV14
CASSQDLMVPNNEQFF
TGTGCCAGCAGCCAAGATCTCATGGTCCCAAACAATGAGCAGTTCTTC
>TRBJ2-7|.|.|TRBV5-5
CASSDDRGGGEQYF
TGTGCCAGCAGCGACGACAGGGGCGGGGGTGAGCAGTACTTC
>TRBJ2-7|TRBD1|.|TRBV9
CASSTRTGASYEQYF
TGTGCCAGCAGCACTAGGACAGGAGCAAGCTACGAGCAGTACTTC
>TRBJ2-7|TRBD2|.|TRBV29-1
CSVGSGRGTYEQYF
TGCAGCGTTGGGAGCGGGAGAGGAACCTACGAGCAGTACTTC
>TRBJ2-1|.|.|TRBV7-2
CASSLITPYGEQFF
TGTGCCAGCAGCCTTATTACGCCTTATGGTGAGCAGTTCTTC
>TRBJ2-2|TRBD2|.|TRBV19
CASRLAGGPTGELFF
TGTGCCAGTCGACTAGCGGGAGGGCCAACCGGGGAGCTGTTTTTT
>TRBJ2-5|.|.|TRBV7-2
CASSLSMQETQYF
TGTGCCAGCAGCTTATCCATGCAAGAGACCCAGTACTTC
>TRBJ2-5|.|.|TRBV7-2
CASSFTFEGHWGETQYF
TGTGCCAGCAGCTTCACCTTCGAGGGACACTGGGGAGAGACCCAGTACTTC
>TRBJ2-7|.|.|TRBV5-4
CASSPEVSSYEQYF
TGTGCCAGCAGCCCCGAGGTCAGCTCCTACGAGCAGTACTTC
>TRBJ1-4|.|once|TRBV2
CASRHRVSREKLFF
TGTGCCAGCAGGCACAGGGTGAGTCGTGAAAAACTGTTTTTT
>TRBJ2-2|TRBD1|.|TRBV5-4
CASSLGGGGGTGELFF
TGTGCCAGCAGCTTGGGAGGGGGCGGTGGCACCGGGGAGCTGTTTTTT
>TRBJ2-1|.|.|TRBV11-2
CASKYRDFSTSEQFF
TGTGCCAGCAAATATCGGGACTTCAGTACTAGTGAGCAGTTCTTC
>TRBJ2-3|.|.|TRBV19
CASSIGLGTDTQYF
TGTGCCAGTAGTATAGGCTTGGGCACAGATACGCAGTATTTT
>TRBJ2-7|TRBD2|.|TRBV4-3
CASSRTSVTYEQYF
TGCGCCAGCAGTCGGACTAGCGTGACCTACGAGCAGTACTTC
>TRBJ2-7|.|.|TRBV6-5
CASRSNSPGEQYF
TGTGCCAGCCGCTCAAATTCCCCCGGTGAGCAGTACTTC
>TRBJ1-2|TRBD1|.|TRBV5-1
CASSPDIRQGVVYGYTF
TGCGCCAGCAGCCCGGACATCCGACAGGGGGTGGTTTATGGCTACACCTTC
>TRBJ2-3|.|.|TRBV29-1
CSAEVTDTQYF
TGCAGCGCCGAGGTGACAGATACGCAGTATTTT
>TRBJ2-4|TRBD2|.|TRBV28
CASSRTSGIGIQYF
TGTGCCAGCAGCAGGACTAGCGGGATCGGCATTCAGTACTTC
>TRBJ1-4|TRBD1|.|TRBV4-1
CASSQVGEGQGLEKLFF
TGCGCCAGCAGCCAAGTGGGGGAGGGACAGGGTCTTGAAAAACTGTTTTTT
>TRBJ2-1|.|.|TRBV29-1
CSTLANSYNEQFF
TGCAGCACTCTAGCGAACTCCTACAATGAGCAGTTCTTC
>TRBJ2-7|TRBD2|.|TRBV6-5
CASSSTGGYEQYF
TGTGCCAGCAGTTCCACGGGGGGCTACGAGCAGTACTTC
>TRBJ2-2|.|once|TRBV29-1
CSVGTLRNTGELFF
TGCAGCGTTGGCACACTTAGAAACACCGGGGAGCTGTTTTTT
>TRBJ2-7|.|.|TRBV9
CASSRADRPYEQYF
TGTGCCAGCAGTCGTGCGGACCGCCCCTACGAGCAGTACTTC
>TRBJ1-3|.|.|TRBV18
CASSPPGSLGENTIYF
TGTGCCAGCTCACCACCGGGAAGTCTGGGGGAAAACACCATATATTTT
>TRBJ2-3|.|.|TRBV6-6
CASSYPEADTQYF
TGTGCCAGCAGTTACCCGGAGGCAGATACGCAGTATTTT
>TRBJ2-7|.|.|TRBV15
CATSRDFVAASYEQYF
TGTGCCACCAGCAGAGATTTCGTAGCCGCGAGCTACGAGCAGTACTTC
>TRBJ1-4|TRBD1|.|TRBV5-1
CASSPGTDEKLFF
TGCGCCAGCAGCCCCGGGACAGATGAAAAACTGTTTTTT